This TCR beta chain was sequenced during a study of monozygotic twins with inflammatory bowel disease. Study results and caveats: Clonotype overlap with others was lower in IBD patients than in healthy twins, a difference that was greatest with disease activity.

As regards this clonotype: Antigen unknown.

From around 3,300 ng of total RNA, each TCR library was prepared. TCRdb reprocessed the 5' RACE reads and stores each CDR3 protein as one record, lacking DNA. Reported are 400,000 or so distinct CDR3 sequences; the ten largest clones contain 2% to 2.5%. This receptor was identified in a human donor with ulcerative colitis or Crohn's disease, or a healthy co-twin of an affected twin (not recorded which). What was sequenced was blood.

The CDR3 region is CSARQRAYNEQFF. J is TRBJ2-1 and V is TRBV20-1; TCRdb selects TRBD2, and the lack of DNA leaves this call unchecked. CDR1 DFQATT and CDR2 SNEGSKA come from the germline V gene (reference sequence). The CDR3 extends over 13 amino acids.